The 8 T cell receptor beta chains presented below share a single source sample, sequenced in a study of PD-1 blockade in classical Hodgkin lymphoma. This table comes from immunoSEQ multiplex PCR, and its TCRdb copy is limited to in-frame clones, with some not included. The data show some 30,000 clones, roughly 80% seen once. Time point in this sample: cycle 4 day 1 (C4D1), after more than 5 weeks of nivolumab. Every single patient, without exception, relapsed after autologous stem cell transplantation, and brentuximab vedotin exposure varied. Magnetic negative selection served to purify CD4+ T cells out of PBMCs that had been thawed. Specimen: CD4+ T cells from blood, collected before the fourth cycle of nivolumab. These receptors were taken from a human donor with classical Hodgkin lymphoma.

As DNA, the CDR3 is TGTGCCAGCAGTGCAGGGGGGTATGGCTACACCTTC. This sequence encodes CASSAGGYGYTF. The rearrangement joins TRBV7-9 to TRBJ1-2; 7 bases align to TRBD1. The J segment lost 5 bases and the V segment lost 6 bases, leaving 3 bases of the junction unmatched. This CDR3 region has 12 residues. Germline CDR1 is SEHNR and CDR2 is FQNEAQ (reference sequence). Supplemented by reference TRBV7-9 and TRBJ1-2, the full variable domain reads DTGVSQNPRHKITKRGQNVTFRCDPISEHNRLYWYRQTLGQGPEFLTYFQNEAQLEKSRLLSDRFSAERPKGSFSTLEIQRTEQGDSAMYLCASSAGGYGYTFGSGTRLTVV.

The J gene is TRBJ2-7, the V gene TRBV30, with a tentative D call TRBD2 (6 bases). This CDR3 has 14 residues. Trimming pared 5 bases from V and 4 bases from J, leaving 18 bases between. CDR1 and CDR2 from the germline V gene are GTSNPN and SVGIG (reference sequence). The CDR3 nucleotides read TGTGCCTGGGGTCTCGGGACTGTCCCTTACGAGCAGTACTTC. It yields the protein CAWGLGTVPYEQYF.

The chain has TRBV6-5 and TRBJ2-2; 7 bases agree with TRBD1. V shed 6 bases, J shed 1 base, and the junction held 5 bases outside the gene matches. The CDR3 spans 15 residues. In germline, CDR1 is MNHEY, CDR2 SVGAGI. The CDR3 DNA reads as TGTGCCAGCAGAAGTACAGGGGTGAACACCGGGGAGCTGTTTTTT. Its translation is CASRSTGVNTGELFF.

The genes are TRBV7-9 and TRBJ2-4; 7 bases line up with TRBD1. CDR1 and CDR2 (germline): SEHNR, FQNEAQ (reference sequence). This CDR3 has 15 residues. The junction had 11 bases not matched to a gene; V was cut back by 7 bases and J by 5 bases. In DNA form, the CDR3 reads TGTGCCAGCACCATCCGGGCAGGGGGTCAAAACATTCAGTACTTC. Amino acid sequence: CASTIRAGGQNIQYF.

This clone occurred once. The rearrangement joins TRBV28 to TRBJ2-7; 7 bases are a match to TRBD1. Germline V CDR1 and CDR2: MDHEN, SYDVKM. V lost 6 bases and J lost 2; bases outside the gene matches: 10. The CDR3 length is 15 residues. CDR3 sequence: CASSPHRDRAYEQYF. The CDR3 DNA reads as TGTGCCAGCAGCCCTCACCGGGACAGAGCCTACGAGCAGTACTTC.

This chain uses TRBV5-1 with TRBJ1-3; D call uncertain. CDR1 is SGHRS, CDR2 YFSETQ, per germline. Trimming took 2 bases from V and 3 from J, leaving 12 bases between them. The CDR3 sequence is 15 residues long. This CDR3 is CASSLGFSFGNTIYF. In nucleotides, the CDR3 is TGCGCCAGCAGCTTAGGGTTTAGCTTTGGAAACACCATATATTTT.

The chain joins TRBV7-2 to TRBJ1-6, with D unresolved. CDR1 is SGHTA and CDR2 is FQGNSA in the germline V gene. V dropped 2 bases and J dropped 0 bases, with 8 bases sitting between them. The CDR3 covers 16 residues. The CDR3 bases are TGTGCCAGCAGCTTAAACAGTTTCTCCTATAATTCACCCCTCCACTTT. Protein sequence: CASSLNSFSYNSPLHF.

V and J are TRBV7-2 and TRBJ2-3; the match to TRBD2 covers 10 bases. The CDR3 totals 16 residues. Germline CDR1 reads SGHTA; CDR2 reads FQGNSA. Losses at the gene ends were 5 bases for V and 0 bases for J; bases not matched to a gene: 5. This CDR3 is CASSTTSGISTDTQYF. The CDR3, as DNA: TGTGCCAGCAGCACCACTAGCGGGATTAGCACAGATACGCAGTATTTT.